These 26 T cell receptor beta chains came from one sample sequenced in a study of T-cell memory formation after mild COVID-19. TCRdb called the 5' RACE reads again in MiXCR, with one record for every CDR3 protein. The sample yields around 470,000 distinct CDR3 sequences, around 20% seen once. Sequencing input: PBMCs or a T cell subset sorted from them (not recorded which). These receptors originate from an adult woman who had mild COVID-19 (a few samples of this study predate the infection). Cell type and time point are not known.

V is TRBV7-6 and J is TRBJ2-1, with TRBD2 identical over 14 bases. The germline CDR1 and CDR2 sequences are SGHVS and FNYEAQ. After removal of 4 bases from V and 4 bases from J, the junction contained 3 bases not matched to a gene. The CDR3 is 16 residues long. The chain's CDR3 is CASSSTSGGVYNEQFF. CDR3 coding DNA: TGTGCCAGCAGCTCGACTAGCGGGGGGGTGTACAATGAGCAGTTCTTC.

CDR3 sequence: CASSHGQRQFF. CDR3 nucleotide sequence: TGTGCCAGCAGCCACGGACAGCGGCAGTTCTTC. V is TRBV7-9 and J is TRBJ2-1; a weak D match, TRBD1 (6 bases). The CDR3 totals 11 residues. Trimming cost V 5 bases and J 12 bases, with 11 bases left between them. Germline CDR1 SEHNR, CDR2 FQNEAQ (reference sequence).

This clonotype has more than one count but fewer than ten. The V gene is TRBV4-2, the J gene TRBJ2-1; TRBD2 matches 11 bases. The CDR3 is made up of 19 amino acids. J gave up 0 bases and V 5 bases, and 12 bases lay outside the gene matches. Germline V gives CDR1 LGHNA, CDR2 YNFKEQ. The CDR3 DNA reads TGTGCCAGCAGCGCACTAGCGGGGGCCTCTCTGAGCTCCTACAATGAGCAGTTCTTC. As protein: CASSALAGASLSSYNEQFF.

This clonotype was detected only a few times. The chain joins TRBV7-6 to TRBJ2-3; TRBD2 matches 9 bases. The CDR3 runs 16 residues. Per germline, CDR1 SGHVS and CDR2 FNYEAQ. The V gene end was trimmed by 8 bases and the J gene end by 3 bases; junction bases not matched to a gene: 12. This CDR3 is CASALERGELTDTQYF. Here the CDR3 DNA reads TGTGCCAGCGCCTTGGAGCGGGGGGAGCTTACAGATACGCAGTATTTT.

V and J are TRBV24-1 and TRBJ2-3; D unresolved. CDR3 length: 14 amino acids. Trimming removed 9 bases from V and 3 bases from J, with 15 bases in between. Looked up from germline, CDR1 is KGHDR and CDR2 is SFDVKD. The CDR3 DNA reads as TGTGCCACCTCCGGGTCACGACCGACAGATACGCAGTATTTT. Protein product: CATSGSRPTDTQYF.

This clonotype was recorded a few times. The rearrangement uses TRBV20-1 and TRBJ2-5; D might be TRBD2 (6 bases). The CDR3 covers 14 residues. The germline V gene has CDR1 DFQATT and CDR2 SNEGSKA (reference sequence). V was pared by 1 base and J by 5 bases, with 14 bases between. The CDR3 loop reads CSARVTGEGETQYF. The CDR3, as DNA: TGCAGTGCTAGAGTTACGGGGGAAGGGGAGACCCAGTACTTC.

Here the CDR3 DNA reads TGTGGGGGCCAGCCCCAGCACTTT. Protein product: CGGQPQHF. The V and J genes are TRBV21-1 and TRBJ1-5; TRBD1 reflects the table's D call only, with no check against the DNA. TRBV21-1 is described as a pseudogene. This CDR3 contains 8 residues.

A few counts support this clonotype. The J gene is TRBJ1-5, the V gene TRBV4-1; D not certain. The CDR3 is made up of 15 amino acids. V was shortened by 0 bases and J by 4 bases, with 10 bases between the two germline ends. Germline lookup yields CDR1 MGHRA and CDR2 YSYEKL. CDR3 coding DNA: TGCGCCAGCAGCCAAGATGTGGCAAGGAATCAGCCCCAGCATTTT. The encoded protein is CASSQDVARNQPQHF.

This clonotype was observed a handful of times. V usage is TRBV9 and J usage is TRBJ1-1, with no clear D. V was cut by 4 bases and J by 7 bases, with 14 bases left in between. CDR1 SGDLS and CDR2 YYNGEE come from the germline V gene. The CDR3 spans 13 residues. DNA for the CDR3: TGTGCCAGCAGCTGGGGTTCCTTGGGTGAAGCTTTCTTT. Its protein product is CASSWGSLGEAFF.

V usage is TRBV14 and J usage is TRBJ2-5; TRBD1 might be the D (6 bases). V lost 4 bases and J 5 bases, leaving 11 bases between the germline ends. Per germline, CDR1 SGHDN and CDR2 FVKESK. This CDR3 spans 13 amino acids. In DNA, the CDR3 is TGTGCCAGCAGCCGCTACAGGGTTGAGACCCAGTACTTC. Its protein is CASSRYRVETQYF.

The rearrangement uses TRBV5-6 and TRBJ2-5; no firm D call. CDR1 and CDR2 from the germline V gene are SGHDT and YYEEEE. The V end was cut by 0 bases, the J end by 5 bases, with 11 bases between. The CDR3 has 14 residues. The CDR3 DNA sequence: TGTGCCAGCAGCTTGGTTCTTTTCGGGGAGACCCAGTACTTC. This encodes CASSLVLFGETQYF. Supplemented by reference TRBV5-6 and TRBJ2-5, the full variable domain reads DAGVTQSPTHLIKTRGQQVTLRCSPKSGHDTVSWYQQALGQGPQFIFQYYEEEERQRGNFPDRFSGHQFPNYSSELNVNALLLGDSALYLCASSLVLFGETQYFGPGTRLLVL.

Here the CDR3 reads CASSLGIQGSHEQYF. The CDR3 DNA is TGCGCCAGCAGCCTCGGAATACAGGGATCACACGAGCAGTACTTC. J is TRBJ2-7 and V is TRBV5-1, with a possible D match to TRBD1 (6 bases). Trimming removed 4 bases at V and 5 bases at J, with 19 bases between. CDR1 and CDR2 (germline): SGHRS, YFSETQ. The CDR3 runs 15 residues. Variable domain in full (rest from reference TRBV5-1 and TRBJ2-7): KAGVTQTPRYLIKTRGQQVTLSCSPISGHRSVSWYQQTPGQGLQFLFEYFSETQRNKGNFPGRFSGRQFSNSRSEMNVSTLELGDSALYLCASSLGIQGSHEQYFGPGTRLTVT.

The rearrangement uses TRBV19 and TRBJ2-2, with TRBD2 matching 14 bases. The V and J ends lost 0 bases and 5 bases, in that order; junction bases with no gene match: 2. The germline gives CDR1 LNHDA, CDR2 SQIVND (reference sequence). The CDR3 is 17 amino acids. The CDR3 DNA follows: TGTGCCAGTAGTATAGACGGGACTAGCGGGAGAACCGGGGAGCTGTTTTTT. Its protein is CASSIDGTSGRTGELFF.

The V call is TRBV28, the J call TRBJ2-1; 10 nucleotides align to TRBD2. Germline lookup yields CDR1 MDHEN and CDR2 SYDVKM. The CDR3 runs 15 residues. V was pared by 3 bases and J by 7 bases, with 6 bases of the junction left unmatched. CDR3 nucleotide sequence: TGTGCCAGCAGTTTCCCCAGCGGGAGGGCAAATGAGCAGTTCTTC. Translating gives CASSFPSGRANEQFF.

The rearrangement joins TRBV4-2 to TRBJ2-2, with 10 bases matching TRBD2. After removal of 2 bases from V and 4 bases from J, the junction contained 4 bases not matched to a gene. Germline CDR1 reads LGHNA; CDR2 reads YNFKEQ. This CDR3 region has 16 residues. CDR3: CASSQSLAGVTGELFF. DNA for the CDR3: TGTGCCAGCAGCCAAAGTCTAGCGGGAGTCACCGGGGAGCTGTTTTTT.

This clonotype was recorded a few times. A read error may be the cause here, since a much bigger clone is one base away. The rearrangement links TRBV6-5 to TRBJ2-7; D gene ambiguous. V was pared by 6 bases and J by 2 bases, with 2 bases between. The CDR3 loop spans 10 amino acids. Germline CDR1 reads MNHEY; CDR2 reads SVGAGI. The CDR3 DNA is TGTGCCAGCAGCACCTACGAGCAGTACTTC. It codes for CASSTYEQYF.

CDR3 nucleotide sequence: TGTGCCAGCAGTTTAGGTCTCCATGAGACCCAGTACTTC. Translated, it gives CASSLGLHETQYF. The chain is built from TRBV12-3 or TRBV12-4 and TRBJ2-5; no clear D. CDR3 length: 13 residues. V was pared by 1 base and J by 5 bases, with 8 bases between.

Remarks on this clonotype: Compared with germline, one end of the junction differs, possibly owing to a read error. J is TRBJ1-5 and V is TRBV4-3; D remains unclear. The CDR3 is made up of 16 amino acids. CDR1 is LGHNA and CDR2 is YSLEER in the germline V gene. The chain's CDR3 is CVSSQELDYSNQPQHF. In nucleotides, the CDR3 is TGCGTCAGCAGCCAAGAATTGGATTATAGCAATCAGCCCCAGCATTTT.

This chain connects TRBV4-3 to TRBJ1-5, with D hard to call. The CDR3 loop spans 15 amino acids. Germline loops: CDR1 LGHNA, CDR2 YSLEER. Between the trimmed V and J ends, which lost 0 bases and 5 bases, there was a span of 11 bases. The CDR3 region is CASSQDSRGYQPQHF. The CDR3, as DNA: TGCGCCAGCAGCCAAGATAGCCGGGGTTATCAGCCCCAGCATTTT.

This clonotype was detected a few times. The rearrangement joins TRBV7-2 to TRBJ2-7; the D is unclear. V gave up 1 base and J gave up 4 bases, with 8 bases separating them. This CDR3 region has 13 residues. Germline CDR1 SGHTA, CDR2 FQGNSA. CDR3 in DNA: TGTGCCAGCAGCTTAGAAAACGTTTACGAGCAGTACTTC. Encoded protein: CASSLENVYEQYF.

The J gene is TRBJ2-7, the V gene TRBV23-1; 7 nucleotides line up with TRBD1. TRBV23-1 is identified as an open reading frame with a role that is uncertain. This CDR3 is 15 amino acids long. V trimming: 4 bases; J trimming: 0 bases; junction bases outside the gene matches: 6. CDR3: CASSPGQPNSYEQYF. Written as DNA, the CDR3 is TGCGCCAGCAGTCCGGGACAGCCAAACTCCTACGAGCAGTACTTC.

The V gene is TRBV12-1, the J gene TRBJ2-7. TRBV12-1 is shown as a pseudogene. The CDR3 contains 9 residues. CDR3 sequence: CATSYEQYF. The CDR3 bases are TGTGCCACCTCCTACGAGCAGTACTTC.

The rearrangement joins TRBV7-6 to TRBJ2-3; possible D gene TRBD1, 6 bases. Trimming took off 4 bases at V and 5 bases at J, with 16 bases between the two ends. This CDR3 contains 15 residues. Germline CDR1 reads SGHVS; CDR2 reads FNYEAQ. The CDR3: CASSYLWGRGDTQYF. CDR3 nucleotides: TGTGCCAGCAGCTACCTCTGGGGGCGAGGAGATACGCAGTATTTT.

V and J are TRBV7-2 and TRBJ2-5; D may be TRBD1 (5 bases). CDR3 length: 14 residues. Germline V gene data show CDR1 as SGHTA and CDR2 as FQGNSA. V was clipped by 1 base and J by 3 bases, with 9 bases between them. The CDR3 DNA follows: TGTGCCAGCAGCTTAGGACAGAGAAAAGAGACCCAGTACTTC. The encoded protein is CASSLGQRKETQYF.

The genes are TRBV29-1 and TRBJ2-5, with no clear D. Germline values: CDR1 SQVTM, CDR2 ANQGSEA. V dropped 7 bases and J dropped 1 base, with 7 bases sitting between them. The CDR3 is made up of 11 amino acids. The CDR3: CSALIQETQYF. The CDR3 DNA reads TGCAGCGCTCTGATCCAAGAGACCCAGTACTTC.

The V gene is TRBV7-9, the J gene TRBJ1-1, with D unresolved. Per germline, CDR1 SEHNR and CDR2 FQNEAQ (reference sequence). CDR3 length: 14 residues. V was trimmed by 5 bases and J by 6 bases, leaving 16 bases between them. As DNA, the CDR3 is TGTGCCAGCAGCCTCAAGGCGGGGTCCTCTGAAGCTTTCTTT. Amino acid sequence: CASSLKAGSSEAFF.